This T cell receptor (beta chain) derives from a study of blood T cell repertoires in COVID-19. J lost 5 bases, V lost 7 bases, and 12 bases had no gene match. Germline CDR1 SNHLY, CDR2 FYNNEI. CDR3 length equals 15 residues. Only in-frame clones appear in the TCRdb table, and some are missing; sequencing was by immunoSEQ multiplex PCR. This sample carries about 320,000 clones, about 91% of them seen once, and the ten largest clones take 1.5% to 2%. The sequence came from a woman younger than 45 with COVID-19, enrolled during active disease. The sample consisted of peripheral blood. This chain uses TRBV2 with TRBJ1-1; TRBD1 matches at 8 bases. The CDR3 loop is CASTRSDREYTEAFF. In DNA form, the CDR3 reads TGTGCCAGCACGCGGTCGGACAGGGAGTATACTGAAGCTTTCTTT.